The rows below give T cell receptor beta chains drawn from one sample of a study of blood T cells in healthy people across ages. TCRdb re-derived calls from the 5' RACE reads in MiXCR, one entry per CDR3 protein. The table lists roughly 1,100,000 distinct CDR3 sequences, about 23% of them singletons. The same data also went into a second study, on T cells of mothers and their children.

The material sequenced was blood. The receptors originated from a girl aged 2 to 10 in good health. CDR3s include the opening cysteine and the closing phenylalanine or tryptophan. D genes are given only for firm matches. Size tells how often a clone was seen (once, few, many) or the class of an expanded clone, and some rows leave it out.

size	D	J	V	CDR3	DNA
few	NA	TRBJ2-7	TRBV29-1	CSVTDGPSEQYF	TGCAGCGTTACGGACGGTCCCTCCGAGCAGTACTTC
few	NA	TRBJ2-7	TRBV20-1	CSASPLKWTPFYEQYF	TGCAGTGCTAGTCCCCTTAAGTGGACACCCTTCTACGAGCAGTACTTC
NA	NA	TRBJ2-3	TRBV6-6	CASTQLGQTQYF	TGTGCCAGCACCCAACTAGGACAGACGCAGTATTTT
many	NA	TRBJ2-5	TRBV28	CASSSRLAQETQYF	TGTGCCAGCAGTTCGAGGCTAGCCCAAGAGACCCAGTACTTC
NA	NA	TRBJ2-6	TRBV4-3	CASSKGRGSGANVLTF	TGCGCCAGCAGCAAGGGCCGCGGCTCTGGGGCCAACGTCCTGACTTTC
few	NA	TRBJ2-4	TRBV29-1	CSPRSGTKSRAKNIQYF	TGCAGCCCACGCTCCGGGACCAAGAGTAGAGCCAAAAACATTCAGTACTTC
few	NA	TRBJ1-1	TRBV12-5	CASGSPFQEAFF	TGTGCTAGTGGTTCACCCTTTCAGGAAGCTTTCTTT
NA	NA	TRBJ1-4	TRBV15	CATSRDHGEKLFF	TGTGCCACCAGCAGAGATCATGGCGAAAAACTGTTTTTT
few	TRBD2	TRBJ2-2	TRBV7-9	CASSLLAGGDTGELFF	TGTGCCAGCAGCTTGTTAGCGGGAGGGGACACCGGGGAGCTGTTTTTT
NA	NA	TRBJ2-5	TRBV14	CASSQADHRRIQETQYF	TGTGCCAGCAGCCAAGCGGACCACCGCCGAATACAAGAGACCCAGTACTTC
few	NA	TRBJ2-3	TRBV5-1	CASSLGVGPSTDTQYF	TGCGCCAGCAGCTTGGGGGTCGGCCCTAGCACAGATACGCAGTATTTT
NA	NA	TRBJ2-7	TRBV28	CATSPVPSEQYF	TGTGCCACTTCACCCGTTCCGTCCGAGCAGTACTTC
few	NA	TRBJ1-2	TRBV12-3/TRBV12-4	CASSPPRLNYGYTF	TGTGCCAGCAGTCCCCCGAGGCTTAACTATGGCTACACCTTC
NA	TRBD1	TRBJ1-1	TRBV18	CASSSFRDRVSEAFF	TGTGCCAGCTCAAGTTTCCGGGACAGGGTGTCTGAAGCTTTCTTT
few	NA	TRBJ1-1	TRBV20-1	CSARGIPDTEAFF	TGCAGTGCTAGGGGGATCCCCGACACTGAAGCTTTCTTT
NA	NA	TRBJ2-1	TRBV28	CASSFTRNSGNEQFF	TGTGCCAGCAGTTTCACAAGGAACTCTGGAAATGAGCAGTTCTTC
many	TRBD2	TRBJ2-1	TRBV5-1	CASSLGLADYNEQFF	TGTGCCAGCAGTTTGGGACTAGCGGACTACAATGAGCAGTTCTTC
few	TRBD2	TRBJ2-7	TRBV6-1	CASSGTTLYEQYF	TGTGCCAGCAGCGGGACTACACTCTACGAGCAGTACTTC
NA	NA	TRBJ2-1	TRBV19	CASSGVPVREQFF	TGTGCCAGTAGTGGGGTTCCCGTCAGGGAGCAGTTCTTC
NA	NA	TRBJ1-4	TRBV9	CASSSGAANEKLFF	TGTGCCAGTAGCAGTGGGGCTGCTAATGAAAAACTGTTTTTT
few	TRBD1	TRBJ1-1	TRBV14	CASSPTGGIGTFF	TGTGCCAGCAGCCCTACAGGGGGCATCGGAACTTTCTTT
NA	NA	TRBJ2-7	TRBV11-2	CASSFGTNKYEQYF	TGTGCCAGCAGCTTCGGGACCAATAAATACGAGCAGTACTTC
few	TRBD1	TRBJ2-4	TRBV5-1	CASSVGMTGVNIQYF	TGCGCCAGCAGCGTTGGCATGACAGGGGTGAACATTCAGTACTTC
NA	TRBD2	TRBJ2-7	TRBV25-1	CASSVAGSHEQYF	TGTGCCAGCAGCGTAGCGGGATCCCACGAGCAGTACTTC